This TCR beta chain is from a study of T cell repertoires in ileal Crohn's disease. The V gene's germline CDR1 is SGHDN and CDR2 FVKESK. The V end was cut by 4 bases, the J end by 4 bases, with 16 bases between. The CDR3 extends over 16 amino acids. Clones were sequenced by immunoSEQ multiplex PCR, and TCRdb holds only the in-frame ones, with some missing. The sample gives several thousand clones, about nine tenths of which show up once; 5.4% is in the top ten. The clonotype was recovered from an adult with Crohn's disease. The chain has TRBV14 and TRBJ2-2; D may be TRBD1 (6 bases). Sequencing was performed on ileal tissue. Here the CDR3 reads CASSRTRTAVTGELFF. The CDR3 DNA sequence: TGTGCCAGCAGCCGTACGCGGACAGCGGTCACCGGGGAGCTGTTTTTT.